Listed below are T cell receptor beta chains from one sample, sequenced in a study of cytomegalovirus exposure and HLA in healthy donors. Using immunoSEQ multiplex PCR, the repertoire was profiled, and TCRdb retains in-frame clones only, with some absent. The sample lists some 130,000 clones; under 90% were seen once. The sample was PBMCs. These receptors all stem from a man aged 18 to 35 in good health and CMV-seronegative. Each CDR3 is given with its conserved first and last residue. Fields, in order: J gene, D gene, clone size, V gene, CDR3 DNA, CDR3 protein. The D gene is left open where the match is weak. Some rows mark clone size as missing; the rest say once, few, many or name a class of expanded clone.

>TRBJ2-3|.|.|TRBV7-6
TGTGCCAGCAGCTTAGAGGGGTTACGCACAGATACGCAGTATTTT
CASSLEGLRTDTQYF
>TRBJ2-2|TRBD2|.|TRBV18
TGTGCCAGCTCCCCTCGTTTGCGGGGGGCCGAGAACACCGGGGAGCTGTTTTTT
CASSPRLRGAENTGELFF
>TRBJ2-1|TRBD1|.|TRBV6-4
TGTGCCAGCGGAACAGGGGGCTACAATGAGCAGTTCTTC
CASGTGGYNEQFF
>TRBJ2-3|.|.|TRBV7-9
TGTGCCAGCAGCCCACGGGGCACAGATACGCAGTATTTT
CASSPRGTDTQYF
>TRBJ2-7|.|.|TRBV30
TGTGCCTGGAGTGTCCACGGAGTACCACCCTACGAGCAGTACTTC
CAWSVHGVPPYEQYF
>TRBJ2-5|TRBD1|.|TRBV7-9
TGTGCCAGCAGCTTACGGACCGGGACAGGAGGGGACCAGTACTTC
CASSLRTGTGGDQYF
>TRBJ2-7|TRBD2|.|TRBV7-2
TGTGCCAGCAGCTATTCTAGCGGGGGGTCCTACGAGCAGTACTTC
CASSYSSGGSYEQYF
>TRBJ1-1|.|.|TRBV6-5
TGTGCCAGCAGTTACCCTAGCACTGAAGCTTTCTTT
CASSYPSTEAFF
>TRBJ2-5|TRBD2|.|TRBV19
TGTGCCAGTAGTTCCTATAGCCTAGCGGGGGGGCAAGAGACCCAGTACTTC
CASSSYSLAGGQETQYF
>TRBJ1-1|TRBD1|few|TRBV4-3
TGCGCCAGCAGCTTAGGGGACAGGGGAAGAGGTGAAGCTTTCTTT
CASSLGDRGRGEAFF
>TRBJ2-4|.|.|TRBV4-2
TGTGCCAGCAGCGTAGACAGGCGCGACATTCAGTACTTC
CASSVDRRDIQYF
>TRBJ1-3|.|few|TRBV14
TGTGCCAGCAGCCAAGACAGCTCTGGAAACACCATATATTTT
CASSQDSSGNTIYF
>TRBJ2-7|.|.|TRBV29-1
TGCAGCGTGACGCCTCGGGACACTATCTACGAGCAGTACTTC
CSVTPRDTIYEQYF
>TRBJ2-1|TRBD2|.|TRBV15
TGTGCCACCAGCAGAGGCGTTCGGGGGGGCGGGACACTCTTCTTC
CATSRGVRGGGTLFF
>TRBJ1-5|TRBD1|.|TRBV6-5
TGTGCCAGCAGCTCCGGGACAGGGTATCAGCCCCAGCATTTT
CASSSGTGYQPQHF
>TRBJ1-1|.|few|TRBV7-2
TGTGCCAGCAGCCCCCATAACACTGAAGCTTTCTTT
CASSPHNTEAFF
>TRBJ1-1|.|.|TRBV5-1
TGCGCCAGCAGCTTAGCACTGGGACAGAACACTGAAGCTTTCTTT
CASSLALGQNTEAFF
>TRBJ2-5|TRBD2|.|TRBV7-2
TGTGCCAGCAGCTCCAGCGGGGGGCGAGGGACCCAGTACTTC
CASSSSGGRGTQYF
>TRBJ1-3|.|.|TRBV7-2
TGTGCCAGCAGCTTCAGCGGGACGGCTTCGGGAAACACCATATATTTT
CASSFSGTASGNTIYF
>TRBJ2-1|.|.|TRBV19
TGTGCCAGTAGTATAATTCGACTAGTGGGTAGTAATGAGCAGTTCTTC
CASSIIRLVGSNEQFF
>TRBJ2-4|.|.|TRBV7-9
TGTGCCAGCAGCTTAGCCCCCCAGGGAAGGGATTCTCAGTACTTC
CASSLAPQGRDSQYF
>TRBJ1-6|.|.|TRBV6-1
TGTGCCAGCAGTGAACTAGGTTACTATAATTCACCCCTCCACTTT
CASSELGYYNSPLHF
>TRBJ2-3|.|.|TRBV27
TGTGCCAGCGGCACCTTACGCACAGATACGCAGTATTTT
CASGTLRTDTQYF